This TCR beta chain was captured by sequencing in a study of blood T cell repertoires in COVID-19. Study-wide context: Acute-phase and convalescent COVID-19 samples originated in the United States, Italy and Spain. T cells, B-cell-depleted T cells, or PBMCs provided the cDNA or gDNA that served as material.

This clone was recorded once. Generated by immunoSEQ multiplex PCR, the TCRdb table keeps only in-frame clones and is missing some. The repertoire holds around 300,000 clones, with approximately 85% as singletons. The sequence was obtained from a human donor in a cohort sampled during active COVID-19. Sequencing was performed on peripheral blood.

The DNA of the CDR3 is TGTGCCAGCAGCGTAGACAGGGGTGATCTCTCCGAGCAGTACTTC. It is translated as CASSVDRGDLSEQYF. V is TRBV9 and J is TRBJ2-7, with 7 bases identical to TRBD1. This CDR3 region has 15 residues. From germline, CDR1 is SGDLS and CDR2 YYNGEE. The V and J ends lost 0 bases and 6 bases, in that order; junction bases with no gene match: 9.